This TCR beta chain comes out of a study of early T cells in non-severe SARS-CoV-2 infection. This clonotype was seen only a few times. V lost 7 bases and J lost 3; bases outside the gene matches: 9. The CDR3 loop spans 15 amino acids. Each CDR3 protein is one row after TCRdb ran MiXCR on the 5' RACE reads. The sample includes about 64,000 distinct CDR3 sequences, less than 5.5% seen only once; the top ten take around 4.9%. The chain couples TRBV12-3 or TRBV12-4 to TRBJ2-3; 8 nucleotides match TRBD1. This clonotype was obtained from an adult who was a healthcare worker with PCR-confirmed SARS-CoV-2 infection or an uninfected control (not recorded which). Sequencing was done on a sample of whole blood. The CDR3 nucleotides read TGTGCCAGCATTCACCGGGACAGGTTGACAGATACGCAGTATTTT. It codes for CASIHRDRLTDTQYF.